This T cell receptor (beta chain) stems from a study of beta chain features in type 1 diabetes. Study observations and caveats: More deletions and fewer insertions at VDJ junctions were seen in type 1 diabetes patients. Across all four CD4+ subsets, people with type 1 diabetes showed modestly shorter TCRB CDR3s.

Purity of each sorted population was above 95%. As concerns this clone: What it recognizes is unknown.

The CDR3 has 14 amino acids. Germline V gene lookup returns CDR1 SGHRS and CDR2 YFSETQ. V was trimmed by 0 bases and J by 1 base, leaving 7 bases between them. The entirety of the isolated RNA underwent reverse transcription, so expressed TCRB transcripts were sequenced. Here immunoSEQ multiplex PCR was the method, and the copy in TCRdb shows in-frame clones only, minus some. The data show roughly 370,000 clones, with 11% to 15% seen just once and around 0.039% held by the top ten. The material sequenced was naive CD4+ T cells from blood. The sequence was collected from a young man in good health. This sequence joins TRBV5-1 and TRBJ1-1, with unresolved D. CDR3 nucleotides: TGCGCCAGCAGCTTGGGGTACCAGAACACTGAAGCTTTCTTT. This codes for CASSLGYQNTEAFF.